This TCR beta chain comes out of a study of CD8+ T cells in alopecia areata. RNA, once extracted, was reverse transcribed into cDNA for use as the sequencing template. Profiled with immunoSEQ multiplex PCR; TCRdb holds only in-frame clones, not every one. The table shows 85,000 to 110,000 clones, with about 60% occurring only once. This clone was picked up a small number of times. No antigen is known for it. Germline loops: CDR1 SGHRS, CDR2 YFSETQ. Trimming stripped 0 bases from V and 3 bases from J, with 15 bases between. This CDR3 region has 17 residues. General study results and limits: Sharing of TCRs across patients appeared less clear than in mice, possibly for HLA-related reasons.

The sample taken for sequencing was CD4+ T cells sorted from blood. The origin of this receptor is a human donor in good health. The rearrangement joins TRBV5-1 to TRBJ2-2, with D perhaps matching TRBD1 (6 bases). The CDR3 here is CASSLAEAAGDTGELFF. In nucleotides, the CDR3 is TGCGCCAGCAGCTTGGCCGAGGCTGCAGGGGACACCGGGGAGCTGTTTTTT.